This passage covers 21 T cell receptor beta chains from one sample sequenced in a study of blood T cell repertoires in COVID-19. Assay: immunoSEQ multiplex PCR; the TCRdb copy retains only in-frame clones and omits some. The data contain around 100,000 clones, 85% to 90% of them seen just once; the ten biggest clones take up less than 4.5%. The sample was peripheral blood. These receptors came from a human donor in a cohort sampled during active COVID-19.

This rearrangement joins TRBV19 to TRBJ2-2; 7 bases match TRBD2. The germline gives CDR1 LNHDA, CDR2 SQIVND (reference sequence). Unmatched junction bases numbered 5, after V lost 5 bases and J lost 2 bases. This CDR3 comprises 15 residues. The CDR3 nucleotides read TGTGCCAGTAGTCTCAGCGGGGATAACACCGGGGAGCTGTTTTTT. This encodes CASSLSGDNTGELFF.

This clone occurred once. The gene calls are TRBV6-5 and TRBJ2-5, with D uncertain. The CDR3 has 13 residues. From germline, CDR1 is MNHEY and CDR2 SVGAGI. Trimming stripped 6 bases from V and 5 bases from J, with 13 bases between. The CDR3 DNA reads TGTGCCAGCAGGCGCCTATTCGGGGAGACCCAGTACTTC. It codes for CASRRLFGETQYF.

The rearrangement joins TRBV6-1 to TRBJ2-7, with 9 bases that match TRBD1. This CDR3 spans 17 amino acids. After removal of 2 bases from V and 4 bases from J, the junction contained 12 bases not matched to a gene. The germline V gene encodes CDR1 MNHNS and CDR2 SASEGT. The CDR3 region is CASSEPTTGQGWYEQYF. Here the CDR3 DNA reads TGTGCCAGCAGTGAACCTACCACCGGACAGGGGTGGTACGAGCAGTACTTC.

The CDR3 here is CASSPRDRVYSPLHF. The CDR3 DNA reads as TGTGCCAGCAGCCCCCGGGACAGGGTTTACTCACCCCTCCACTTT. The V call is TRBV7-9, the J call TRBJ1-6; 9 bases agree with TRBD1. The CDR3 is 15 amino acids. The V segment lost 5 bases and the J segment 10 bases; nucleotides outside the gene matches: 9. Germline lookup yields CDR1 SEHNR and CDR2 FQNEAQ (reference sequence).

The DNA for the CDR3 is TGTGCCAGTGATCAGGGGGCACACACTGAAGCTTTCTTT. This sequence encodes CASDQGAHTEAFF. V usage is TRBV18 and J usage is TRBJ1-1; 8 positions agree with TRBD1. V shed 9 bases, J shed 3 bases, and the junction held 6 bases outside the gene matches. CDR1 and CDR2 (germline): KGHSH, LQKENI. The CDR3 has 13 amino acids.

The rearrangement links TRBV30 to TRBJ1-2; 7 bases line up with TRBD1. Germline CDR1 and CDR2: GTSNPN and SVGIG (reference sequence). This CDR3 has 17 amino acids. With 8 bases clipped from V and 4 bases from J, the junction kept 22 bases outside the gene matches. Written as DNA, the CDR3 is TGTGCCCATACCTGGCCCCCATTCGGCAGGGGGATCTATGGCTACACCTTC. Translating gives CAHTWPPFGRGIYGYTF.

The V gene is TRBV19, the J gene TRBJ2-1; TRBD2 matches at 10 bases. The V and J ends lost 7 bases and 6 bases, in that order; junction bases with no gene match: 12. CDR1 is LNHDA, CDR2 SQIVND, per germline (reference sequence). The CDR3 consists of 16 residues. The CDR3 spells CASTAAGGRPLNEQFF. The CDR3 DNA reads TGTGCCAGTACGGCAGCGGGGGGGCGTCCCCTCAATGAGCAGTTCTTC.

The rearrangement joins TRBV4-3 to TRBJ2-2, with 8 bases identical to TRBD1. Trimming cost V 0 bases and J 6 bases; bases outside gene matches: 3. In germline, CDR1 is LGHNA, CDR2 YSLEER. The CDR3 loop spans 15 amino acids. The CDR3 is CASSQDRGRAGELFF. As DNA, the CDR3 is TGCGCCAGCAGCCAAGACAGGGGGCGGGCCGGGGAGCTGTTTTTT.

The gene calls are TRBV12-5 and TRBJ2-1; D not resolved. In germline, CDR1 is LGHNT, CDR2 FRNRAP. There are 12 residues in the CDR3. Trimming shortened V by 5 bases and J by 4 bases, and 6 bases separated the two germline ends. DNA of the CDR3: TGTGCTAGTGGTCCTCAGTACAATGAGCAGTTCTTC. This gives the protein CASGPQYNEQFF.

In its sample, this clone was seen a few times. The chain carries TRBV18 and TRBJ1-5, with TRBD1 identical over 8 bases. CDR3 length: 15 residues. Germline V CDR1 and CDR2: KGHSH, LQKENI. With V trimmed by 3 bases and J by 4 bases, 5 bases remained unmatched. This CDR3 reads CASSPGTGTNQPQHF. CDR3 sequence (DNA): TGTGCCAGCTCACCTGGGACAGGCACGAATCAGCCCCAGCATTTT.

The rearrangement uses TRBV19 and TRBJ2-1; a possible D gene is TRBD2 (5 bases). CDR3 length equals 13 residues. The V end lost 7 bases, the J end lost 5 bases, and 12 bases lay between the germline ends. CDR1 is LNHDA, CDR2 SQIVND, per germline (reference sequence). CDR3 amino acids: CASNGIINNEQFF. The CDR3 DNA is TGTGCCAGTAACGGGATCATCAACAATGAGCAGTTCTTC.

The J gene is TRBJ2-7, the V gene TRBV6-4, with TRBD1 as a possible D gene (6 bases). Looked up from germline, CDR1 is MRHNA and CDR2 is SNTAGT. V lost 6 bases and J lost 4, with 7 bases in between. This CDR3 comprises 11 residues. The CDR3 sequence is CASRGGYEQYF. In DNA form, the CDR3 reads TGTGCCAGCAGAGGGGGTTACGAGCAGTACTTC.

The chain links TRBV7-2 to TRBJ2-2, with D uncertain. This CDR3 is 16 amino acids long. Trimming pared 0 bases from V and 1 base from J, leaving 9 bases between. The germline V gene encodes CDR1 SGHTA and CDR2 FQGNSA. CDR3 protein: CASSLAPVKNTGELFF. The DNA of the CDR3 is TGTGCCAGCAGCTTAGCCCCGGTGAAGAACACCGGGGAGCTGTTTTTT.

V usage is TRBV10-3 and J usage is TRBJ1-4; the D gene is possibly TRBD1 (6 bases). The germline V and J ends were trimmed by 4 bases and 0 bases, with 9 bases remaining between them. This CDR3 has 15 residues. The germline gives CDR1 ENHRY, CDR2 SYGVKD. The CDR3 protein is CAISAGTTTNEKLFF. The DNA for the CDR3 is TGTGCCATCAGTGCAGGGACAACAACTAATGAAAAACTGTTTTTT.

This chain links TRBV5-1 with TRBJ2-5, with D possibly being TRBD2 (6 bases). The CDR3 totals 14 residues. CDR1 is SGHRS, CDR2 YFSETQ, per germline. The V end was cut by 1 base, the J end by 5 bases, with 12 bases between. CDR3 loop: CASSLPGVGETQYF. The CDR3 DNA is TGCGCCAGCAGCTTGCCGGGAGTGGGGGAGACCCAGTACTTC.

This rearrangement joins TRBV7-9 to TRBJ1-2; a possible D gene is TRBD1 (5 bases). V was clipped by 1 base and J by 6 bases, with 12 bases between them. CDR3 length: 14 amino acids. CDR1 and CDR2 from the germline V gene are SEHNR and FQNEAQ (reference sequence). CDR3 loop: CASSLGGETHGYTF. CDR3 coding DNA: TGTGCCAGCAGCTTAGGGGGGGAGACACATGGCTACACCTTC.

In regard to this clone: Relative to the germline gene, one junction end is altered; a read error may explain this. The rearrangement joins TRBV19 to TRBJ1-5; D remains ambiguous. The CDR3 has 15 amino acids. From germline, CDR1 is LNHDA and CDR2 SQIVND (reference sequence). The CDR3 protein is CASTLRHAHNQSQHF. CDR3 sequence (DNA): TGTGCCAGTACCCTCAGGCACGCACATAATCAGTCCCAGCATTTT.

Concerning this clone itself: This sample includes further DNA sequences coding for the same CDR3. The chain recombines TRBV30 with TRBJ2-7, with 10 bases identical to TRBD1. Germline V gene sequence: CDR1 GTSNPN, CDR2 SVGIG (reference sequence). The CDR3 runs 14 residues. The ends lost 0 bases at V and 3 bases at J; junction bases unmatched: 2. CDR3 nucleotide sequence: TGTGCCTGGAGTGTCGGGACAGGGGACTACGAGCAGTACTTC. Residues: CAWSVGTGDYEQYF.

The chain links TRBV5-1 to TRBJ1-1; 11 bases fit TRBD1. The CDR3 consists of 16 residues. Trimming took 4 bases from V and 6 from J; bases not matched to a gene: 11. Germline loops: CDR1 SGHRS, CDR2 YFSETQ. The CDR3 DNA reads TGCGCCAGCAGCCCTAGGACAGGGGGCAGTAATTCTGAAGCTTTCTTT. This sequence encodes CASSPRTGGSNSEAFF.

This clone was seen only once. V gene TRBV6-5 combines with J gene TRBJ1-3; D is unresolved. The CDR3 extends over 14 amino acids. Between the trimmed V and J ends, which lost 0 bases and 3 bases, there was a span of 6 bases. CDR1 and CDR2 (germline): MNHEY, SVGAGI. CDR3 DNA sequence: TGTGCCAGCAGTTACTCGTTAGTTGGAAACACCATATATTTT. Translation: CASSYSLVGNTIYF.

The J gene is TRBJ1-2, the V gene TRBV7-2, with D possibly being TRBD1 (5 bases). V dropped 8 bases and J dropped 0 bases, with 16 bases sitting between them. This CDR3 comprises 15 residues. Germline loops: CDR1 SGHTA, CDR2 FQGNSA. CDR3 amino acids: CASGLRGVANYGYTF. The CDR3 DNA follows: TGTGCCAGCGGCCTTCGGGGGGTAGCTAACTATGGCTACACCTTC.